This passage covers 30 T cell receptor beta chains from one sample sequenced in a study of cytomegalovirus exposure and HLA in healthy donors. 13 Jbeta primers and 60 Vbeta primers were used for the PCR. Assay used: immunoSEQ multiplex PCR; TCRdb lists only in-frame clones, some missing. The data contain 180,000 or so clones, roughly 85% of them singletons. The sequenced material came from PBMCs. The receptors shown here come from a man aged 18 to 29 in good health and CMV-seropositive.

The chain employs TRBV9 and TRBJ2-7, with a tentative D call TRBD2 (5 bases). Germline CDR1 SGDLS, CDR2 YYNGEE. The CDR3 loop spans 14 amino acids. With 0 bases removed from V and 0 bases from J, the gap between germline ends came to 7 bases. CDR3 residues: CASSVGSGSYEQYF. The CDR3 DNA is TGTGCCAGCAGCGTAGGAAGCGGCTCCTACGAGCAGTACTTC.

The V and J genes are TRBV18 and TRBJ1-2; tentatively, D is TRBD1 (6 bases). Germline V gene data show CDR1 as KGHSH and CDR2 as LQKENI. This CDR3 has 15 amino acids. Trimming took 0 bases from V and 8 from J, leaving 16 bases between them. The CDR3: CASSPPSSGVRGYTF. CDR3 coding DNA: TGTGCCAGCTCACCACCCTCGTCAGGGGTGAGGGGCTACACCTTC.

This chain links TRBV11-2 with TRBJ2-5; 10 nucleotides align to TRBD2. From germline, CDR1 is SGHAT and CDR2 FQNNGV. The CDR3 contains 15 residues. Trimming removed 5 bases from V and 1 base from J; junction bases left unmatched: 4. The CDR3 loop reads CASSQRGGFQETQYF. The CDR3 nucleotides are TGTGCCAGCAGCCAGCGGGGGGGCTTCCAAGAGACCCAGTACTTC.

This clone was detected once. The rearrangement links TRBV28 to TRBJ2-7; TRBD2 is a possible D gene (6 bases). The CDR3 covers 12 residues. Looked up from germline, CDR1 is MDHEN and CDR2 is SYDVKM. Trimming pared 10 bases from V and 7 bases from J, leaving 17 bases between. CDR3: CATGGGVGEQYF. The CDR3 DNA follows: TGTGCCACCGGCGGCGGGGTGGGAGAGCAGTACTTC.

This clone is a singleton in its sample. The chain links TRBV4-3 to TRBJ2-1, with a possible D match to TRBD1 (6 bases). CDR1 is LGHNA and CDR2 is YSLEER in the germline V gene. Trimming removed 1 base at V and 2 bases at J, with 12 bases between. This CDR3 comprises 16 residues. The CDR3 nucleotides read TGCGCCAGCAGCCAAGCGAAGGGGGACGCCTACAATGAGCAGTTCTTC. It specifies CASSQAKGDAYNEQFF.

The chain uses TRBV14 and TRBJ2-1, with TRBD2 identical over 12 bases. CDR1 and CDR2 (germline): SGHDN, FVKESK. With 0 bases clipped from V and 6 bases from J, the junction kept 6 bases outside the gene matches. CDR3 length: 17 residues. Here the CDR3 DNA reads TGTGCCAGCAGCCAAGAACGCCTAGCGGGGGGGCCCAATGAGCAGTTCTTC. It yields the protein CASSQERLAGGPNEQFF.

The V gene is TRBV18, the J gene TRBJ1-3, with 9 bases matching TRBD1. Germline loops: CDR1 KGHSH, CDR2 LQKENI. CDR3 length equals 17 residues. J was trimmed by 0 bases and V by 4 bases; bases with no gene match: 7. The CDR3 loop is CASSRDRVLNSGNTIYF. The CDR3 DNA reads TGTGCCAGCTCACGGGACAGGGTCCTCAACTCTGGAAACACCATATATTTT. Combining the CDR3 with reference TRBV18 and TRBJ1-3 gives the whole variable domain NAGVMQNPRHLVRRRGQEARLRCSPMKGHSHVYWYRQLPEEGLKFMVYLQKENIIDESGMPKERFSAEFPKEGPSILRIQQVVRGDSAAYFCASSRDRVLNSGNTIYFGEGSWLTVV.

The chain joins TRBV30 to TRBJ1-1, with D unresolved. The length of the CDR3 is 11 residues. The germline V gene encodes CDR1 GTSNPN and CDR2 SVGIG (reference sequence). Trimming cost V 0 bases and J 8 bases, with 7 bases left between them. The CDR3, as DNA: TGTGCCTGGAGTGTACTTCACGAAGCTTTCTTT. This encodes CAWSVLHEAFF.

This rearrangement joins TRBV18 to TRBJ1-2; TRBD1 matches 12 bases. Germline V lookup: CDR1 KGHSH, CDR2 LQKENI. The J segment lost 3 bases and the V segment lost 2 bases, leaving 4 bases of the junction unmatched. The CDR3 has 16 residues. DNA for the CDR3: TGTGCCAGCTCACCAGGGACAGGGGGCGAATACTATGGCTACACCTTC. Protein product: CASSPGTGGEYYGYTF. The entire variable domain, with the rest obtained from reference TRBV18 and TRBJ1-2, is as follows: NAGVMQNPRHLVRRRGQEARLRCSPMKGHSHVYWYRQLPEEGLKFMVYLQKENIIDESGMPKERFSAEFPKEGPSILRIQQVVRGDSAAYFCASSPGTGGEYYGYTFGSGTRLTVV.

This chain joins TRBV7-9 and TRBJ2-5, with D possibly matching TRBD2 (6 bases). TRBJ2-7 explains the end of the DNA better; the J call may be wrong. The CDR3 runs to 13 residues. Germline V CDR1 and CDR2: SEHNR, FQNEAQ (reference sequence). The CDR3 region is CASSLATSYEQYF. The CDR3 bases are TGTGCCAGCAGCTTAGCGACTAGCTACGAGCAGTACTTC.

The chain carries TRBV19 and TRBJ1-1; possibly TRBD1 for D (6 bases). The CDR3 has 13 residues. CDR1 is LNHDA and CDR2 is SQIVND in the germline V gene (reference sequence). V was shortened by 5 bases and J by 3 bases, with 10 bases between the two germline ends. This chain's CDR3 is CASSLQGDTEAFF. In DNA form, the CDR3 reads TGTGCCAGTAGTCTACAGGGAGACACTGAAGCTTTCTTT.

The chain carries TRBV10-3 and TRBJ1-1; possible D gene TRBD1, 5 bases. In germline, CDR1 is ENHRY, CDR2 SYGVKD. V was clipped by 3 bases and J by 11 bases, with 19 bases between them. The CDR3 is made up of 14 amino acids. The CDR3 spells CAISDDSGGFGAFF. The CDR3 coding sequence is TGTGCCATCAGTGATGATTCCGGGGGTTTTGGTGCTTTCTTT.

The chain recombines TRBV7-2 with TRBJ1-2; D gene uncertain. V dropped 4 bases and J dropped 5 bases, with 14 bases sitting between them. CDR3 length equals 14 residues. CDR1 is SGHTA and CDR2 is FQGNSA in the germline V gene. CDR3 DNA sequence: TGTGCCAGCAGCTCCTCGGAGGGAAGATATGGCTACACCTTC. Translation gives CASSSSEGRYGYTF. Variable domain in full (rest from reference TRBV7-2 and TRBJ1-2): GAGVSQSPSNKVTEKGKDVELRCDPISGHTALYWYRQSLGQGLEFLIYFQGNSAPDKSGLPSDRFSAERTGGSVSTLTIQRTQQEDSAVYLCASSSSEGRYGYTFGSGTRLTVV.

The chain joins TRBV7-9 to TRBJ1-4; 10 bases match TRBD1. The CDR3 has 18 residues. The V gene end was trimmed by 1 base and the J gene end by 4 bases; junction bases not matched to a gene: 9. Germline assignment: CDR1 SEHNR and CDR2 FQNEAQ (reference sequence). The CDR3 bases are TGTGCCAGCAGCTTAGGACAGGGGGCGGTTGAGTTTAATGAAAAACTGTTTTTT. This sequence encodes CASSLGQGAVEFNEKLFF.

Worth noting for this clone: Other DNA sequences in this specimen translate into the identical CDR3. CDR3 sequence: CASGGQGQPQHF. The DNA for the CDR3 is TGTGCCAGCGGGGGTCAGGGGCAGCCCCAGCATTTT. The chain combines TRBV7-9 with TRBJ1-5; possible D gene TRBD1, 6 bases. V was pared by 8 bases and J by 7 bases, with 12 bases between. Germline CDR1 reads SEHNR; CDR2 reads FQNEAQ (reference sequence). CDR3 length: 12 residues.

This rearrangement joins TRBV13 to TRBJ1-3, with D perhaps matching TRBD1 (6 bases). From germline, CDR1 is PRHDT and CDR2 FYEKMQ (reference sequence). V was pared by 5 bases and J by 4 bases, with 12 bases between. The CDR3 sequence is 14 residues long. The CDR3 is CASSESGAGNTIYF. The CDR3 DNA follows: TGTGCCAGCAGCGAATCAGGGGCAGGAAACACCATATATTTT.

The chain combines TRBV18 with TRBJ2-7; the D gene is possibly TRBD1 (6 bases). V dropped 5 bases and J dropped 3 bases, with 23 bases sitting between them. Germline V gives CDR1 KGHSH, CDR2 LQKENI. The CDR3 extends over 17 amino acids. CDR3 in DNA: TGTGCCAGCTCATCGCACCCCCAGGGGAAGGGGCTCTACGAGCAGTACTTC. This translates into CASSSHPQGKGLYEQYF.

The chain links TRBV19 to TRBJ2-3; 10 nucleotides agree with TRBD2. The CDR3 has 16 residues. Per germline, CDR1 LNHDA and CDR2 SQIVND (reference sequence). With V trimmed by 5 bases and J by 2 bases, 7 bases remained unmatched. The CDR3 DNA is TGTGCCAGTAGTGAACTGCTAGCGGGGGTCACAGATACGCAGTATTTT. The encoded protein is CASSELLAGVTDTQYF.

The V gene is TRBV2, the J gene TRBJ2-4; 9 bases map to TRBD1. The germline V gene has CDR1 SNHLY and CDR2 FYNNEI. Trimming cost V 5 bases and J 3 bases; bases outside gene matches: 11. This CDR3 has 17 amino acids. The CDR3 sequence: CASSRTLDRGIKNIQYF. CDR3 DNA: TGTGCCAGCAGTCGGACGCTGGACAGGGGAATCAAAAACATTCAGTACTTC.

The genes are TRBV27 and TRBJ1-1, with unresolved D. The CDR3 has 13 amino acids. CDR1 MNHEY and CDR2 SMNVEV come from the germline V gene (reference sequence). V shed 6 bases and J shed 7 bases, with 15 bases lying between them. CDR3 DNA sequence: TGTGCCAGCAGCCTGACCCCGACATTTGAAGCTTTCTTT. It encodes CASSLTPTFEAFF.

The chain has TRBV19 and TRBJ2-1; D gene ambiguous. The germline V gene encodes CDR1 LNHDA and CDR2 SQIVND (reference sequence). Trimming removed 7 bases from V and 0 bases from J, with 10 bases in between. The CDR3 is 14 residues long. Here the CDR3 DNA reads TGTGCCAGTAAGAAGCTGAGCTCCTACAATGAGCAGTTCTTC. Translated, it gives CASKKLSSYNEQFF.

This chain joins TRBV6-5 and TRBJ2-7; D might be TRBD1 (5 bases). V was shortened by 2 bases and J by 3 bases, with 11 bases between the two germline ends. The germline CDR1 and CDR2 sequences are MNHEY and SVGAGI. The CDR3 has 14 amino acids. The CDR3 sequence is CASSYDSQIYEQYF. As DNA, the CDR3 is TGTGCCAGCAGTTACGACAGCCAAATCTACGAGCAGTACTTC.

The rearrangement uses TRBV25-1 and TRBJ2-5, with 7 nucleotides matching TRBD2. Germline CDR1 is MGHDK and CDR2 is SYGVNS. The J segment lost 2 bases and the V segment lost 2 bases, leaving 14 bases of the junction unmatched. This CDR3 has 18 residues. The CDR3 DNA reads TGTGCCAGCAGTGAACGCTACTCGGGACTATCCACACAAGAGACCCAGTACTTC. It is translated as CASSERYSGLSTQETQYF.

This clone has a single count. The chain links TRBV19 to TRBJ2-6; D not resolved. The CDR3 consists of 16 residues. The ends were cut back, 8 bases at V and 0 bases at J, with 14 bases in the middle. The germline gives CDR1 LNHDA, CDR2 SQIVND (reference sequence). The CDR3 DNA reads as TGTGCCAGTTCTTCACGCCACAGCTCTGGGGCCAACGTCCTGACTTTC. Its protein is CASSSRHSSGANVLTF.

The chain links TRBV19 to TRBJ1-2, with 8 bases that match TRBD1. CDR1 is LNHDA, CDR2 SQIVND, per germline (reference sequence). CDR3 length: 17 residues. With V trimmed by 4 bases and J by 4 bases, 14 bases remained unmatched. Here the CDR3 DNA reads TGTGCCAGTAGTACCTTAACTGACAGGGGTGAACGCTATGGCTACACCTTC. This encodes CASSTLTDRGERYGYTF.

This chain joins TRBV19 and TRBJ1-2, with TRBD1 identical over 8 bases. V lost 7 bases and J lost 4; bases outside the gene matches: 23. Germline CDR1 reads LNHDA; CDR2 reads SQIVND (reference sequence). CDR3 size: 19 residues. CDR3 nucleotide sequence: TGTGCCAGTACCCCAAACACCGGGACAGGACGCCCCGGAATCTATGGCTACACCTTC. Its protein product is CASTPNTGTGRPGIYGYTF.

The chain couples TRBV6-5 to TRBJ2-1; D may be TRBD1 (6 bases). Trimming took 2 bases from V and 9 from J, leaving 20 bases between them. CDR1 is MNHEY, CDR2 SVGAGI, per germline. This CDR3 has 16 residues. In DNA form, the CDR3 reads TGTGCCAGCAGTTACGCCCAGACAGGCCGCTACGGTGAGCAGTTCTTC. This translates into CASSYAQTGRYGEQFF.

The genes are TRBV4-3 and TRBJ2-7; D perhaps matches TRBD1 (6 bases). Deletions cut 1 base from V and 3 bases from J, with 16 bases between. Germline CDR1 is LGHNA and CDR2 is YSLEER. This CDR3 is built from 16 residues. CDR3 bases: TGCGCCAGCAGCCAAGTGGACGGAAGAGGGGGCTACGAGCAGTACTTC. It yields the protein CASSQVDGRGGYEQYF.

The chain combines TRBV23-1 with TRBJ1-1; 7 nucleotides agree with TRBD1. TRBV23-1 is treated as an ORF (open reading frame) with a function not yet certain. The CDR3 is 15 amino acids. After removal of 2 bases from V and 1 base from J, the junction contained 4 bases not matched to a gene. The CDR3, as DNA: TGCGCCAGCAGTCAACCAGGGGGACGGAACACTGAAGCTTTCTTT. This codes for CASSQPGGRNTEAFF.

The V call is TRBV20-1, the J call TRBJ2-5, with D possibly matching TRBD1 (6 bases). The CDR3 loop spans 11 amino acids. Trimming removed 7 bases at V and 5 bases at J, with 11 bases between. The germline gives CDR1 DFQATT, CDR2 SNEGSKA (reference sequence). The DNA of the CDR3 is TGCAGTGGGGCAGGGGAGGAGACCCAGTACTTC. It codes for CSGAGEETQYF.